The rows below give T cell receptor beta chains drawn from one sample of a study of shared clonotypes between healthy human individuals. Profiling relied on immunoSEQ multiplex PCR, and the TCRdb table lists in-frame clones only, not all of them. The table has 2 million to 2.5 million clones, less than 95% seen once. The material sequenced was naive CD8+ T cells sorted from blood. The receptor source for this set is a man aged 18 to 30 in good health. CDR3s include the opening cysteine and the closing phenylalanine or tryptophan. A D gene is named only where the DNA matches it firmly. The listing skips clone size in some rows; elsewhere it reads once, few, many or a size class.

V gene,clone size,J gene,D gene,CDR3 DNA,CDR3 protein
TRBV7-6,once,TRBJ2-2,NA,TGTGCCAGCAGCCTTTTGTTCGGGGACACCGGGGAGCTGTTTTTT,CASSLLFGDTGELFF
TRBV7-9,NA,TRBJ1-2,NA,TGTGCCAGCCTGAATACTGAGGAGGGGCTCAACTATGGCTACACCTTC,CASLNTEEGLNYGYTF
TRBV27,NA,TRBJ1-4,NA,TGTGCCAGCAGTTTAAGAGAAAAACTGTTTTTT,CASSLREKLFF
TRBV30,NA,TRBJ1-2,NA,TGTGCCTGGACCTCAGGAGTACCCCGCGATGGCTACACCTTC,CAWTSGVPRDGYTF
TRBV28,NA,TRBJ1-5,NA,TGTGCCAGCAGTTTATTACAAGTACTTAGCAATCAGCCCCAGCATTTT,CASSLLQVLSNQPQHF
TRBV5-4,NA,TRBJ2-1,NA,TGTGCCAGCAGCTTGAGGGACTACAATGAGCAGTTCTTC,CASSLRDYNEQFF
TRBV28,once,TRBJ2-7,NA,TGTGCCAGCAGAGAAGACAGTTCTCCCTACGAGCAGTACTTC,CASREDSSPYEQYF
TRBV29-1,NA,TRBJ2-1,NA,TGCAGCGTTCCAATTAGCTCCTACAATGAGCAGTTCTTC,CSVPISSYNEQFF
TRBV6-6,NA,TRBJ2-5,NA,TGTGCCAGCAGTTACGACAGTGGGGAGACCCAGTACTTC,CASSYDSGETQYF
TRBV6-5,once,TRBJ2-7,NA,TGTGCCAGCAGTTACTCGGGTCCCTCCAGCTACGAGCAGTACTTC,CASSYSGPSSYEQYF
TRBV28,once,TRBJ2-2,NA,TGTGCCAGCAGTGGACAGTTTAACACCGGGGAGCTGTTTTTT,CASSGQFNTGELFF
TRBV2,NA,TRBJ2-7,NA,TGTGCCAGCACCCTAGAGAGTGGGGGCCTTTCCTACGAGCAGTACTTC,CASTLESGGLSYEQYF
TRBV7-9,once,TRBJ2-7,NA,TGTGCCAGCACCAAACCTGACGGGACCTACGAGCAGTACTTC,CASTKPDGTYEQYF
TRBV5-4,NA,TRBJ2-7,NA,TGTGCCAGCAGCTTGGAGGCTTTCTCGATCTACGAGCAGTACTTC,CASSLEAFSIYEQYF
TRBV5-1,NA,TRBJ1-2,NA,TGCGCCAGCAGCGCTGGGACGGCGTACTATGGCTACACCTTC,CASSAGTAYYGYTF
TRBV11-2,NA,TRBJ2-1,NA,TGTGCCAGCAGCTTAGTGAGGAATGAGCAGTTCTTC,CASSLVRNEQFF
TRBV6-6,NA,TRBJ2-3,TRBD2,TGTGCCAGCACCCTAGCGGGGGCGGCAGATACGCAGTATTTT,CASTLAGAADTQYF